This T cell receptor (beta chain) was observed in a study of somatic mutations in cytotoxic T cells in rheumatoid arthritis. The study's findings and limits: Each of about an eighth of the roughly 60 patients had a largest CD8+ clone that made up more than 20% of CD8+ cells. It was found that CD8+ T-cell clonality in rheumatoid arthritis patients did not differ significantly from that in age-matched healthy controls.

V was pared by 7 bases and J by 1 base, with 14 bases between. This CDR3 region has 14 residues. In germline, CDR1 is SGHTS, CDR2 YDEGEE. After CD4+ and CD8+ cells were isolated by positive magnetic bead selection, their purity was checked by flow cytometry. With respect to this clone: The antigen is not known.

Original analysis: Of patient CD8+ clones exceeding 1%, few matched published virus-specific TCRB sequences. The repertoire was sequenced with immunoSEQ multiplex PCR; TCRdb's copy has only in-frame clones and lacks some. V and J calls and clone size follow that table, whereas D and trimming were derived from the DNA. This table holds about 20,000 clones, about 85% found once. The gene calls are TRBV5-8 and TRBJ1-2, with D perhaps matching TRBD1 (6 bases). This clonotype originated in an adult with rheumatoid arthritis. Sequencing input: CD8+ T cells sorted from blood. DNA for the CDR3: TGTGCCAGCGGGGGCCTTCCTTTTAACTATGGCTACACCTTC. As protein: CASGGLPFNYGYTF.